This TCR beta chain was obtained from a study of PD-1 blockade in classical Hodgkin lymphoma. Findings and limits, study-wide: Baseline TCR diversity was reportedly lower in newly diagnosed patients than healthy donors. Repertoires differed for reasons still undefined, possibly disease activity or prior therapy.

Repertoires were generated with immunoSEQ multiplex PCR, while TCRdb's copy carries only in-frame clones and drops some. This table has about 24,000 clones, around 84% appearing once. Time point noted: cycle 4 day 1 (C4D1), after less than 7 weeks of nivolumab. Patients all relapsed after autologous stem cell transplantation, and there was variation in brentuximab vedotin exposure. A single count supports this clone. The antigen is not known. CDR3 size: 19 residues. Germline V CDR1 and CDR2: GTSNPN, SVGIG (reference sequence). V shed 4 bases and J 1 base; nucleotides not matched to a gene: 11. The receptor's source is a human donor with classical Hodgkin lymphoma. V is TRBV30 and J is TRBJ2-1; 15 nucleotides line up with TRBD2. This specimen was peripheral blood mononuclear cells (PBMCs), taken before the fourth cycle of nivolumab. CDR3 residues: CAWTTPGLAGGWSYNEQFF. DNA for the CDR3: TGTGCCTGGACCACTCCGGGACTAGCGGGAGGATGGTCCTACAATGAGCAGTTCTTC. The full variable domain, with the rest looked up from reference TRBV30 and TRBJ2-1, is SQTIHQWPATLVQPVGSPLSLECTVEGTSNPNLYWYRQAAGRGLQLLFYSVGIGQISSEVPQNLSASRPQDRQFILSSKKLLLSDSGFYLCAWTTPGLAGGWSYNEQFFGPGTRLTVL.